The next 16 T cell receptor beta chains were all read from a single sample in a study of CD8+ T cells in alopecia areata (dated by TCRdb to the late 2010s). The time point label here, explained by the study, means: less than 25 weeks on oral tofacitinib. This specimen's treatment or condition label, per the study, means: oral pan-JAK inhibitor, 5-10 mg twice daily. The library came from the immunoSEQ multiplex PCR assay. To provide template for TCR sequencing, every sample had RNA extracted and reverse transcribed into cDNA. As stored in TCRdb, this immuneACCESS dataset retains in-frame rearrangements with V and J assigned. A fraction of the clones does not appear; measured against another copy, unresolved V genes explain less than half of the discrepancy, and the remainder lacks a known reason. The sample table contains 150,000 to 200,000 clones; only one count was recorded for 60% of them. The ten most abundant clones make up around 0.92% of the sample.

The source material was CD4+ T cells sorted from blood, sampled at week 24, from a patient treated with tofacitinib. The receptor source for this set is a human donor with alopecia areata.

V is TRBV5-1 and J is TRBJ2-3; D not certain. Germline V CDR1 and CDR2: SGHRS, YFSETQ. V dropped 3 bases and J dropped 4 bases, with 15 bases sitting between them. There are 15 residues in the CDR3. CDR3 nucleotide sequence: TGCGCCAGCAGCTCAGATGGTTGGGCCCCAGATACGCAGTATTTT. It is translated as CASSSDGWAPDTQYF.

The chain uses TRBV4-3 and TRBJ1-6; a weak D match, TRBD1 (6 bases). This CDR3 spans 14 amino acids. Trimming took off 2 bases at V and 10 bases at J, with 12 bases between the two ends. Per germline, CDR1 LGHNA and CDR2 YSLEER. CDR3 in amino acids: CASSQLGGQSPLHF. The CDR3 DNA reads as TGCGCCAGCAGCCAATTGGGGGGGCAATCACCCCTCCACTTT.

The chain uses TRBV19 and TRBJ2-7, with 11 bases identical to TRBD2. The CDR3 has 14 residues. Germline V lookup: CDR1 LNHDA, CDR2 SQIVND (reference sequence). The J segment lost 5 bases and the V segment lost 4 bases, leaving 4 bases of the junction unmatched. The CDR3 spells CASSKTSGDHEQYF. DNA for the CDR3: TGTGCCAGTAGTAAGACTAGCGGGGACCACGAGCAGTACTTC.

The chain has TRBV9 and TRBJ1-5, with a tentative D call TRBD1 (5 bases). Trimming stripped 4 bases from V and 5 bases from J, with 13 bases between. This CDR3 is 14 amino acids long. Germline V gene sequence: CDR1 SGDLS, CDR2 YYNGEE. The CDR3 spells CASSPGLTYQPQHF. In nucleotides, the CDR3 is TGTGCCAGCAGCCCGGGACTTACCTATCAGCCCCAGCATTTT.

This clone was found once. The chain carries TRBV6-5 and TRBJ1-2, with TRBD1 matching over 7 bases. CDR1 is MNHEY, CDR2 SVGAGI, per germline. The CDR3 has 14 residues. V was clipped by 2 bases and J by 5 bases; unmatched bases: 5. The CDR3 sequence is CASSYDGTAYGYTF. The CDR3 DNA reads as TGTGCCAGCAGTTACGACGGGACAGCTTATGGCTACACCTTC.

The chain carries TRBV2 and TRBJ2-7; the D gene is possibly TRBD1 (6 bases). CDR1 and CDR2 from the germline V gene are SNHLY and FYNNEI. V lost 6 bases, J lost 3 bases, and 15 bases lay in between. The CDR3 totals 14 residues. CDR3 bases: TGTGCCAGCAGCCCTGACAGGCGAGACTACGAGCAGTACTTC. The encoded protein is CASSPDRRDYEQYF.

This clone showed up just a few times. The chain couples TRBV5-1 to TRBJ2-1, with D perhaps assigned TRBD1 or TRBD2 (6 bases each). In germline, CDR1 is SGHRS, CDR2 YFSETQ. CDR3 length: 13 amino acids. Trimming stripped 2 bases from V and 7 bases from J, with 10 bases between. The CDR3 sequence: CASSLKGGNEQFF. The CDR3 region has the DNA TGCGCCAGCAGCTTAAAGGGGGGTAATGAGCAGTTCTTC. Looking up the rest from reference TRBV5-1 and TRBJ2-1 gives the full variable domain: KAGVTQTPRYLIKTRGQQVTLSCSPISGHRSVSWYQQTPGQGLQFLFEYFSETQRNKGNFPGRFSGRQFSNSRSEMNVSTLELGDSALYLCASSLKGGNEQFFGPGTRLTVL.

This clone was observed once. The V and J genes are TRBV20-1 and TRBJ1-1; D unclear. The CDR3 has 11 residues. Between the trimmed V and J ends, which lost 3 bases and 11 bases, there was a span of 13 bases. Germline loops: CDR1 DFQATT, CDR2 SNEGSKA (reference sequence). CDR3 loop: CSARLAAWAFF. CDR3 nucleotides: TGCAGTGCTAGGCTAGCGGCCTGGGCTTTCTTT.

Written as DNA, the CDR3 is TGTGCCAGCTCTACGGGGCGGCTCTCCTACGAGCAGTACTTC. This sequence encodes CASSTGRLSYEQYF. The rearrangement joins TRBV18 to TRBJ2-7; perhaps D is TRBD1 or TRBD2 (5 bases each). This CDR3 spans 14 amino acids. The germline CDR1 and CDR2 sequences are KGHSH and LQKENI. The V end lost 6 bases, the J end lost 0 bases, and 12 bases lay between the germline ends.

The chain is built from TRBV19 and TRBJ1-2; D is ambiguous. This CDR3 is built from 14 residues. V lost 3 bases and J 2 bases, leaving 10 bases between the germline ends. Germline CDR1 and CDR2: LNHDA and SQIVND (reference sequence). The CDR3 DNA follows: TGTGCCAGTAGTATTTATGGGGAGAACTATGGCTACACCTTC. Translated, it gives CASSIYGENYGYTF.

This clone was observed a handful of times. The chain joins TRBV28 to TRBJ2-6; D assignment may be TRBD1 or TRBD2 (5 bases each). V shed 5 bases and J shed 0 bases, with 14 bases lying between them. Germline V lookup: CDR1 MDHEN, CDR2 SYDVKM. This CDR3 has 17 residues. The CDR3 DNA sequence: TGTGCCAGCAGTCCCTTACACGGGACCTCTGGGGCCAACGTCCTGACTTTC. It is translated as CASSPLHGTSGANVLTF. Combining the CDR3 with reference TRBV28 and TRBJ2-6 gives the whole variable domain DVKVTQSSRYLVKRTGEKVFLECVQDMDHENMFWYRQDPGLGLRLIYFSYDVKMKEKGDIPEGYSVSREKKERFSLILESASTNQTSMYLCASSPLHGTSGANVLTFGAGSRLTVL.

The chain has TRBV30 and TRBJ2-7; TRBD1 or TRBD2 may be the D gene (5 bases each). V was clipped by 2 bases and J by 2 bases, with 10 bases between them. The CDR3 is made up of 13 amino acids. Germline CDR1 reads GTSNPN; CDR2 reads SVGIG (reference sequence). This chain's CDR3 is CAWSRQGPYEQYF. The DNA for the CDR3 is TGTGCCTGGAGTCGCCAGGGACCCTACGAGCAGTACTTC.

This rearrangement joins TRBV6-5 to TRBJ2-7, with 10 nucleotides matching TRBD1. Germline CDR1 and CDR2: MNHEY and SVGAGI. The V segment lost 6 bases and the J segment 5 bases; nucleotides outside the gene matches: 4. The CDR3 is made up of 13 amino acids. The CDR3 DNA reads TGTGCCAGCAGAAGGACAGGGGGGCACGAGCAGTACTTC. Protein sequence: CASRRTGGHEQYF.

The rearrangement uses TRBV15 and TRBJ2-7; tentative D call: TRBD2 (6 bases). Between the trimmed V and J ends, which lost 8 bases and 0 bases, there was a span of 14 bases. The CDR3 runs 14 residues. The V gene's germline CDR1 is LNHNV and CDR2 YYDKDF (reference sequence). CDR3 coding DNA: TGTGCCACCTCCGATCGGGGGACCTCCTACGAGCAGTACTTC. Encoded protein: CATSDRGTSYEQYF.

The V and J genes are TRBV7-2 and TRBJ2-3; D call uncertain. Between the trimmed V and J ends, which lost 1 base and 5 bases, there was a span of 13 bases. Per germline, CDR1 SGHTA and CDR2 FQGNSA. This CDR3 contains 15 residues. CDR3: CASSLDGSARDTQYF. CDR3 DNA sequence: TGTGCCAGCAGCTTAGACGGGTCGGCTAGAGATACGCAGTATTTT.

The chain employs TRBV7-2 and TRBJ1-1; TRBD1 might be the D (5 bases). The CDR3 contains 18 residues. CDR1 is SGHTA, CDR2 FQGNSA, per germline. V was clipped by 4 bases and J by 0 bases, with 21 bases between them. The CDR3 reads CASSSQTASTRMNTEAFF. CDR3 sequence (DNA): TGTGCCAGCAGCTCTCAGACAGCCTCCACTAGAATGAACACTGAAGCTTTCTTT.